These 16 T cell receptor beta chains were all obtained from the same sample, sequenced in a study of T cells in Graves' hyperthyroidism and ophthalmopathy. RNA transcripts provided the source from which TCR beta CDR3 regions were amplified. When the TCR CDR3 underwent first-round RT-PCR, the HTBI primer set was used. MiXCR was run by TCRdb on the multiplex PCR reads, yielding one entry per CDR3 protein. Here the sample spans around 500,000 distinct CDR3 sequences, about 16% being singletons. Specimen: blood. All receptors derive from a woman in her twenties or thirties with Graves' ophthalmopathy.

The chain combines TRBV19 with TRBJ1-1; no reliable D call. Between the trimmed V and J ends, which lost 0 bases and 2 bases, there was a span of 7 bases. The CDR3 is 14 amino acids. Germline V gene sequence: CDR1 LNHDA, CDR2 SQIVND (reference sequence). The CDR3 spells CASSIDPKNTEAFF. Written as DNA, the CDR3 is TGTGCCAGTAGTATAGATCCCAAAAACACTGAAGCTTTCTTT.

The gene calls are TRBV14 and TRBJ2-1; D is possibly TRBD2 (5 bases). The CDR3 sequence is 14 residues long. V shed 2 bases and J shed 3 bases, with 8 bases lying between them. Germline V gene data show CDR1 as SGHDN and CDR2 as FVKESK. The CDR3 loop is CASSQLGSYNEQFF. In DNA, the CDR3 is TGTGCCAGCAGCCAACTGGGGAGCTACAATGAGCAGTTCTTC.

This clonotype was seen many times. The rearrangement joins TRBV19 to TRBJ2-7; D uncertain. Trimming left V 2 bases short and J 1 base short, with 6 bases between. The CDR3 contains 13 residues. The germline gives CDR1 LNHDA, CDR2 SQIVND (reference sequence). The CDR3 sequence is CASSISPSYEQYF. The DNA for the CDR3 is TGTGCCAGTAGTATATCTCCGTCCTACGAGCAGTACTTC.

This clonotype was recorded many times. The chain recombines TRBV2 with TRBJ2-3; 8 bases are shared with TRBD2. The CDR3 has 13 amino acids. V gave up 0 bases and J gave up 11 bases; unmatched junction bases: 4. Germline assignment: CDR1 SNHLY and CDR2 FYNNEI. CDR3 DNA: TGTGCCAGCAGTGAAGCACGGGCGGGAGGGCAGTATTTT. This gives the protein CASSEARAGGQYF.

This chain links TRBV14 with TRBJ2-3; a possible D gene is TRBD2 (6 bases). The germline V and J ends were trimmed by 8 bases and 4 bases, with 16 bases remaining between them. The CDR3 sequence is 14 residues long. Per the germline V gene, CDR1 is SGHDN and CDR2 is FVKESK. CDR3 loop: CASGGREHADTQYF. The DNA of the CDR3 is TGTGCCAGCGGTGGGCGGGAACACGCAGATACGCAGTATTTT.

This clonotype was seen many times. This rearrangement joins TRBV5-1 to TRBJ2-1; D may be TRBD2 (6 bases). Between the trimmed V and J ends, which lost 0 bases and 4 bases, there was a span of 11 bases. This CDR3 is 15 amino acids long. Germline CDR1 is SGHRS and CDR2 is YFSETQ. This CDR3 reads CASSLEGDLYNEQFF. CDR3 nucleotides: TGCGCCAGCAGCTTGGAAGGGGACTTGTACAATGAGCAGTTCTTC.

This clonotype was counted ten times or more. The V gene is TRBV5-5, the J gene TRBJ2-2; D is tentatively TRBD1 or TRBD2 (5 bases each). The CDR3 runs to 16 residues. Germline-derived CDR1 and CDR2 are SGHKS and YYEKEE (reference sequence). Trimming removed 3 bases from V and 0 bases from J, with 12 bases in between. The CDR3 sequence is CASSWEYRSNTGELFF. The CDR3 DNA is TGTGCCAGCAGCTGGGAGTACAGGTCGAACACCGGGGAGCTGTTTTTT.

There are a few counts of this clonotype. This sequence joins TRBV5-4 and TRBJ1-2; 9 nucleotides agree with TRBD1. Germline trimming cut 4 bases from V and 4 bases from J; bases unmatched to any gene: 5. CDR3 length equals 14 residues. Per the germline V gene, CDR1 is SGHNT and CDR2 is YYREEE (reference sequence). DNA for the CDR3: TGTGCCAGCAGCAGACAGGGGGTGGCCTATGGCTACACCTTC. The encoded protein is CASSRQGVAYGYTF.

This clonotype was seen many times. The chain uses TRBV5-1 and TRBJ2-3, with TRBD2 matching over 7 bases. Unmatched junction bases numbered 6, after V lost 0 bases and J lost 2 bases. The germline V gene has CDR1 SGHRS and CDR2 YFSETQ. The CDR3 sequence is 16 residues long. The CDR3, as DNA: TGCGCCAGCAGCTTGGCCGGAGCGGGACCCACAGATACGCAGTATTTT. This codes for CASSLAGAGPTDTQYF.

This chain connects TRBV10-3 to TRBJ1-2, with D tentatively TRBD1 (5 bases). The V gene's germline CDR1 is ENHRY and CDR2 SYGVKD. The CDR3 consists of 14 residues. The ends were cut back, 2 bases at V and 8 bases at J, with 15 bases in the middle. The CDR3 coding sequence is TGTGCCATCAGTGAGCGGGGGGAGAGACAAGGCTACACCTTC. Translated: CAISERGERQGYTF.

The V gene is TRBV19, the J gene TRBJ2-1; a possible D gene is TRBD2 (5 bases). The germline V gene has CDR1 LNHDA and CDR2 SQIVND (reference sequence). The CDR3 length is 16 residues. V lost 2 bases, J lost 7 bases, and 18 bases lay in between. CDR3 region: CASSIQEAMAGNEQFF. As DNA, the CDR3 is TGTGCCAGTAGTATACAGGAGGCGATGGCTGGGAATGAGCAGTTCTTC. Based on the CDR3 plus reference TRBV19 and TRBJ2-1, the full variable domain is DGGITQSPKYLFRKEGQNVTLSCEQNLNHDAMYWYRQDPGQGLRLIYYSQIVNDFQKGDIAEGYSVSREKKESFPLTVTSAQKNPTAFYLCASSIQEAMAGNEQFFGPGTRLTVL.

This clonotype was picked up a small number of times. J is TRBJ2-1 and V is TRBV29-1; 8 positions agree with TRBD2. The germline CDR1 and CDR2 sequences are SQVTM and ANQGSEA. V gave up 6 bases and J gave up 6 bases; unmatched junction bases: 4. The CDR3 length is 12 residues. This CDR3 is CSVRTSINEQFF. The CDR3 region has the DNA TGCAGCGTCAGGACTAGCATCAATGAGCAGTTCTTC.

This clonotype was seen ten or more times. CDR3 residues: CASSLIWTSGIMSTDTQYF. CDR3 DNA: TGTGCCAGCAGTTTAATTTGGACTAGCGGGATCATGAGCACAGATACGCAGTATTTT. The chain combines TRBV27 with TRBJ2-3; 12 bases match TRBD2. J lost 0 bases, V lost 2 bases, and 9 bases had no gene match. CDR1 MNHEY and CDR2 SMNVEV come from the germline V gene (reference sequence). The CDR3 spans 19 residues.

This clonotype was recorded at least ten times. The chain links TRBV18 to TRBJ2-7, with D uncertain. The CDR3 runs 13 residues. Trimming pared 3 bases from V and 3 bases from J, leaving 9 bases between. Germline CDR1 KGHSH, CDR2 LQKENI. The CDR3 sequence is CASSPTDGYEQYF. The DNA of the CDR3 is TGTGCCAGCTCACCCACCGACGGCTACGAGCAGTACTTC.

This clonotype has a count of ten or more. The chain carries TRBV3-1 and TRBJ2-5; 8 bases line up with TRBD2. Germline-derived CDR1 and CDR2 are LGHDT and YNNKEL (reference sequence). The CDR3 runs to 16 residues. V lost 0 bases, J lost 2 bases, and 5 bases stayed unmatched. CDR3 DNA: TGTGCCAGCAGCCAAGATAACGGCGGGAGGCAAGAGACCCAGTACTTC. Amino acids: CASSQDNGGRQETQYF.

The J gene is TRBJ1-5, the V gene TRBV5-8; D is uncertain. Deletions cut 5 bases from V and 3 bases from J, with 9 bases between. The CDR3 runs 13 residues. Germline V gene data show CDR1 as SGHTS and CDR2 as YDEGEE. This chain's CDR3 is CASRPGNNQPQHF. The CDR3 DNA sequence: TGTGCCAGCAGGCCAGGTAACAATCAGCCCCAGCATTTT.